Given below is one T cell receptor beta chain in context. Its cognate antigen is unknown. TCRdb's copy holds only in-frame clones and misses some; the assay was immunoSEQ multiplex PCR. The sample holds over 45,000 clones, 94% seen once. The source of the sample is a study of T cell therapy after organ transplantation. The overall study: Therapy products were autologous CMV-specific T cells, peptide-expanded for approximately two weeks. Study-wide findings and caveats: In nonresponders, large pretherapy expansions changed minimally after therapy. Confounding by concurrent antirejection or antiviral medications was not assessed.

Drug-resistant or recurrent cytomegalovirus affected these solid-organ transplant recipient patients. Germline CDR1 reads KGHSH; CDR2 reads LQKENI. V trimming: 3 bases; J trimming: 4 bases; junction bases outside the gene matches: 10. The length of the CDR3 is 17 residues. The sequences come from CD8+ T cells from blood, collected before autologous CMV-specific T cell therapy. The chain employs TRBV18 and TRBJ2-5; 11 nucleotides align to TRBD1. The clonotype originates from a human patient who had received a solid organ transplant and had CMV disease. The CDR3 reads CASSPQGTGGFSETQYF. The CDR3 nucleotides are TGTGCCAGCTCACCCCAGGGGACAGGGGGATTTTCAGAGACCCAGTACTTC.